What follows are 29 T cell receptor beta chains derived from one specimen sequenced in a study of response to subunit inactivated influenza vaccine. TCRdb re-derived calls from the RT-PCR reads in MiXCR, one entry per CDR3 protein. The table records around 790,000 distinct CDR3 sequences, 21% of them present only once. Here the sequenced sample was PBMCs from blood, taken 5 days after vaccination. The source is a man aged 50 to 59 who received an inactivated influenza vaccine.

This chain links TRBV6-5 with TRBJ2-1, with TRBD2 matching 10 bases. V was clipped by 7 bases and J by 12 bases; unmatched bases: 12. The CDR3 covers 14 residues. CDR1 and CDR2 (germline): MNHEY, SVGAGI. CDR3 bases: TGTGCCAGCATTATAGCGGGGGGCCCTTCGGGGCAGTTCTTC. This translates into CASIIAGGPSGQFF.

The chain employs TRBV5-1 and TRBJ2-1; unclear D gene. The CDR3 has 14 amino acids. In germline, CDR1 is SGHRS, CDR2 YFSETQ. Trimming pared 0 bases from V and 9 bases from J, leaving 13 bases between. This CDR3 is CASSLGGLQSEQFF. CDR3 DNA sequence: TGCGCCAGCAGCTTGGGTGGGCTGCAAAGTGAGCAGTTCTTC.

This chain uses TRBV20-1 with TRBJ2-1, with D maybe TRBD2 (6 bases). Trimming removed 3 bases at V and 4 bases at J, with 10 bases between. The V gene's germline CDR1 is DFQATT and CDR2 SNEGSKA (reference sequence). This CDR3 comprises 13 residues. In DNA form, the CDR3 reads TGCAGTGCTAGTGCCGGGGGTTACAATGAGCAGTTCTTC. It is translated as CSASAGGYNEQFF.

J is TRBJ2-3 and V is TRBV5-1, with 8 bases matching TRBD1. The CDR3 covers 17 residues. V dropped 4 bases and J dropped 0; count of bases not matched to a gene: 10. Germline CDR1 and CDR2: SGHRS and YFSETQ. DNA of the CDR3: TGCGCCAGCAGCCCAAGACAGGGGCGAGGGAGCACAGATACGCAGTATTTT. Translation: CASSPRQGRGSTDTQYF.

This clonotype was found many times. The J gene is TRBJ1-2, the V gene TRBV5-6, with D perhaps matching TRBD1 (5 bases). This CDR3 is built from 15 residues. V gave up 3 bases and J gave up 6 bases, with 18 bases separating them. Germline loops: CDR1 SGHDT, CDR2 YYEEEE. The CDR3 DNA follows: TGTGCCAGCAGCTCCCAGGGACGCTCCGTGAATGGCTACACCTTC. As protein: CASSSQGRSVNGYTF. The full variable domain, rest sourced from reference TRBV5-6 and TRBJ1-2, is DAGVTQSPTHLIKTRGQQVTLRCSPKSGHDTVSWYQQALGQGPQFIFQYYEEEERQRGNFPDRFSGHQFPNYSSELNVNALLLGDSALYLCASSSQGRSVNGYTFGSGTRLTVV.

This clonotype appeared a few times. The chain employs TRBV9 and TRBJ2-1; 9 bases align to TRBD1. This CDR3 is built from 14 residues. Germline-derived CDR1 and CDR2 are SGDLS and YYNGEE. Losses at the gene ends were 6 bases for V and 8 bases for J; bases not matched to a gene: 9. CDR3 sequence (DNA): TGTGCCAGCACGCGACAGGGGGTAGGGGATGAGCAGTTCTTC. This sequence encodes CASTRQGVGDEQFF. Full variable domain (missing parts from reference TRBV9 and TRBJ2-1): DSGVTQTPKHLITATGQRVTLRCSPRSGDLSVYWYQQSLDQGLQFLIQYYNGEERAKGNILERFSAQQFPDLHSELNLSSLELGDSALYFCASTRQGVGDEQFFGPGTRLTVL.

The rearrangement joins TRBV20-1 to TRBJ1-5; weak D call: TRBD1 (5 bases). The germline gives CDR1 DFQATT, CDR2 SNEGSKA (reference sequence). CDR3 size: 12 residues. Trimming pared 4 bases from V and 5 bases from J, leaving 9 bases between. The CDR3 loop reads CSANVGDQPQHF. CDR3 nucleotide sequence: TGCAGTGCTAATGTAGGGGATCAGCCCCAGCATTTT.

The gene calls are TRBV28 and TRBJ2-1; D possibly corresponds to TRBD2 (5 bases). CDR1 is MDHEN and CDR2 is SYDVKM in the germline V gene. CDR3 length: 15 amino acids. V lost 6 bases to trimming and J lost 6 bases, with 18 bases between them. The CDR3 spells CASRTWLAGGNEQFF. The DNA of the CDR3 is TGTGCCAGCAGGACTTGGTTGGCGGGTGGCAATGAGCAGTTCTTC.

This clonotype was recorded a few times. The V and J genes are TRBV7-9 and TRBJ2-5, with 8 bases fitting TRBD1. CDR3 length equals 16 residues. Germline assignment: CDR1 SEHNR and CDR2 FQNEAQ (reference sequence). Unmatched junction bases numbered 7, after V lost 1 base and J lost 3 bases. The CDR3 loop is CASSLGRQGRKETQYF. CDR3 in DNA: TGTGCCAGCAGCTTAGGTCGACAGGGGCGGAAAGAGACCCAGTACTTC. The complete variable domain, with remaining parts taken from reference TRBV7-9 and TRBJ2-5, reads DTGVSQNPRHKITKRGQNVTFRCDPISEHNRLYWYRQTLGQGPEFLTYFQNEAQLEKSRLLSDRFSAERPKGSFSTLEIQRTEQGDSAMYLCASSLGRQGRKETQYFGPGTRLLVL.

The chain recombines TRBV10-3 with TRBJ2-3; TRBD2 matches at 10 bases. The CDR3 runs 15 residues. The V segment lost 5 bases and the J segment 2 bases; nucleotides outside the gene matches: 4. The germline V gene encodes CDR1 ENHRY and CDR2 SYGVKD. The CDR3 DNA reads TGTGCCATCAGTCCTACTAGCGGGGTCACAGATACGCAGTATTTT. This encodes CAISPTSGVTDTQYF.

This clonotype was seen only a few times. The rearrangement links TRBV7-2 to TRBJ2-1; 7 bases are shared with TRBD1. The V segment lost 2 bases and the J segment 9 bases; nucleotides outside the gene matches: 16. The germline gives CDR1 SGHTA, CDR2 FQGNSA. There are 17 residues in the CDR3. The CDR3 DNA sequence: TGTGCCAGCAGCTTATCCCAAGCTGAGGGGGCGAGGGGTGAGCAGTTCTTC. This codes for CASSLSQAEGARGEQFF. The whole variable domain, remainder taken from reference TRBV7-2 and TRBJ2-1, is GAGVSQSPSNKVTEKGKDVELRCDPISGHTALYWYRQSLGQGLEFLIYFQGNSAPDKSGLPSDRFSAERTGGSVSTLTIQRTQQEDSAVYLCASSLSQAEGARGEQFFGPGTRLTVL.

The CDR3 bases are TGCGCCAACCAGGGACTAGCGAATTGGGGAGAGACCCAGTACTTC. It encodes CANQGLANWGETQYF. The rearrangement links TRBV5-1 to TRBJ2-5, with TRBD2 identical over 10 bases. The ends lost 9 bases at V and 4 bases at J; junction bases unmatched: 12. Germline CDR1 SGHRS, CDR2 YFSETQ. The CDR3 consists of 15 residues.

This clonotype was detected a few times. The genes are TRBV28 and TRBJ1-1; tentative D call: TRBD1 (6 bases). V was trimmed by 5 bases and J by 4 bases, leaving 17 bases between them. Germline V gene lookup returns CDR1 MDHEN and CDR2 SYDVKM. This CDR3 region has 15 residues. CDR3 in DNA: TGTGCCAGCAGTCCCTCCTCCCGCAGGGGCACTGAAGCTTTCTTT. It yields the protein CASSPSSRRGTEAFF.

The genes are TRBV5-1 and TRBJ2-3; D possibly corresponds to TRBD1 (6 bases). Deletions cut 1 base from V and 4 bases from J, with 13 bases between. There are 15 residues in the CDR3. CDR1 SGHRS and CDR2 YFSETQ come from the germline V gene. DNA of the CDR3: TGCGCCAGCAGCTTGTGGGGGCAGGGTTCAGATACGCAGTATTTT. It encodes CASSLWGQGSDTQYF. Full variable domain (missing parts from reference TRBV5-1 and TRBJ2-3): KAGVTQTPRYLIKTRGQQVTLSCSPISGHRSVSWYQQTPGQGLQFLFEYFSETQRNKGNFPGRFSGRQFSNSRSEMNVSTLELGDSALYLCASSLWGQGSDTQYFGPGTRLTVL.

The chain combines TRBV20-1 with TRBJ1-1, with 7 bases matching TRBD1. Germline-derived CDR1 and CDR2 are DFQATT and SNEGSKA (reference sequence). The CDR3 runs 19 residues. The V gene end was trimmed by 1 base and the J gene end by 1 base; junction bases not matched to a gene: 18. The CDR3: CSARVKIRDSPRGNTEAFF. The CDR3 nucleotides are TGCAGTGCTAGAGTCAAAATAAGGGACAGCCCTCGCGGGAACACTGAAGCTTTCTTT.

This clonotype was detected a few times. The genes are TRBV3-1 and TRBJ1-5; 7 positions agree with TRBD1. The CDR3 length is 14 residues. V lost 4 bases and J lost 6; bases outside the gene matches: 6. CDR1 LGHDT and CDR2 YNNKEL come from the germline V gene (reference sequence). The CDR3 loop is CASSRTGVGQPQHF. The CDR3 nucleotides read TGTGCCAGCAGCCGAACAGGGGTTGGTCAGCCCCAGCATTTT.

The rearrangement joins TRBV6-1 to TRBJ2-3; TRBD2 matches at 8 bases. The CDR3 totals 17 residues. V lost 1 base to trimming and J lost 1 base; unmatched junction nucleotides: 7. Germline CDR1 is MNHNS and CDR2 is SASEGT. CDR3 residues: CASSEVGTRVGTDTQYF. The DNA for the CDR3 is TGTGCCAGCAGTGAAGTTGGGACTAGAGTAGGCACAGATACGCAGTATTTT.

The chain combines TRBV6-1 with TRBJ2-4, with TRBD1 identical over 8 bases. The CDR3 contains 16 residues. Germline CDR1 MNHNS, CDR2 SASEGT. Trimming at V came to 3 bases and at J to 1 base, leaving 5 bases not matched to a gene. The CDR3 DNA reads TGTGCCAGCAGTGAGGACAGGGAAGCGGCCAAAAACATTCAGTACTTC. Translating it yields CASSEDREAAKNIQYF.

This clonotype has just a few counts. The J gene is TRBJ2-2, the V gene TRBV11-2; possibly TRBD1 or TRBD2 for D (5 bases each). CDR1 is SGHAT, CDR2 FQNNGV, per germline. This CDR3 region has 15 residues. V lost 7 bases, J lost 1 base, and 13 bases lay in between. DNA for the CDR3: TGTGCCAGCACCCCCGGGACGGTGAACACCGGGGAGCTGTTTTTT. Translation gives CASTPGTVNTGELFF.

In this sample, this clonotype turned up a few times. The rearrangement uses TRBV5-1 and TRBJ2-1, with D unresolved. This CDR3 is built from 16 residues. Trimming stripped 0 bases from V and 2 bases from J, with 12 bases between. Per the germline V gene, CDR1 is SGHRS and CDR2 is YFSETQ. DNA of the CDR3: TGCGCCAGCAGCTTGGTTCCCAGTGGAACCTACAATGAGCAGTTCTTC. This sequence encodes CASSLVPSGTYNEQFF.

This chain uses TRBV4-1 with TRBJ1-4; possible D gene TRBD1, 6 bases. V lost 0 bases, J lost 7 bases, and 12 bases lay in between. Germline CDR1 and CDR2: MGHRA and YSYEKL. This CDR3 is 15 amino acids long. The CDR3 spells CASSQEGARSEKLFF. The CDR3 DNA is TGCGCCAGCAGCCAAGAGGGGGCGAGGAGTGAAAAACTGTTTTTT.

This clonotype appeared a few times. The gene calls are TRBV10-3 and TRBJ2-1, with TRBD2 identical over 13 bases. The length of the CDR3 is 15 residues. The germline gives CDR1 ENHRY, CDR2 SYGVKD. V lost 2 bases and J lost 6; bases outside the gene matches: 1. CDR3: CAISEGLAGVNEQFF. The CDR3 coding sequence is TGTGCCATCAGTGAGGGACTAGCGGGAGTCAATGAGCAGTTCTTC.

The DNA of the CDR3 is TGTGCCAGCAGTACCCAGACAGGCGGAAACACCATATATTTT. Protein product: CASSTQTGGNTIYF. The chain uses TRBV12-3 or TRBV12-4 and TRBJ1-3; TRBD1 is a possible D gene (6 bases). Trimming cost V 5 bases and J 4 bases, with 12 bases left between them. This CDR3 has 14 amino acids.

In its sample, this clonotype was seen once. The V and J genes are TRBV10-2 and TRBJ1-4, with unresolved D. Germline CDR1 reads WSHSY; CDR2 reads SAAADI. V lost 4 bases to trimming and J lost 8 bases, with 11 bases between them. The CDR3 has 13 amino acids. CDR3 residues: CASSGNMAEKLFF. DNA for the CDR3: TGCGCCAGCAGTGGAAATATGGCGGAAAAACTGTTTTTT.

This clonotype was found a few times. The chain joins TRBV5-1 to TRBJ2-3, with D maybe TRBD1 (5 bases). The CDR3 spans 15 residues. V was clipped by 6 bases and J by 0 bases, with 14 bases between them. Germline values: CDR1 SGHRS, CDR2 YFSETQ. The CDR3 protein is CASKVLGASTDTQYF. Written as DNA, the CDR3 is TGCGCCAGCAAGGTTCTAGGGGCTAGCACAGATACGCAGTATTTT. The full variable domain, completed using reference TRBV5-1 and TRBJ2-3, is KAGVTQTPRYLIKTRGQQVTLSCSPISGHRSVSWYQQTPGQGLQFLFEYFSETQRNKGNFPGRFSGRQFSNSRSEMNVSTLELGDSALYLCASKVLGASTDTQYFGPGTRLTVL.

This clonotype was seen only a few times. The rearrangement uses TRBV9 and TRBJ2-6, with unresolved D. Germline assignment: CDR1 SGDLS and CDR2 YYNGEE. The V and J ends lost 4 bases and 4 bases respectively, with 18 bases between them. The CDR3 runs to 17 residues. DNA of the CDR3: TGTGCCAGCAGCCGAGAAAGCCCCCCCACAGGGGCCAACGTCCTGACTTTC. This codes for CASSRESPPTGANVLTF.

This clonotype was found a few times. The chain combines TRBV12-3 or TRBV12-4 with TRBJ2-2, with D unresolved. V was trimmed by 6 bases and J by 2 bases, leaving 7 bases between them. This CDR3 has 13 amino acids. The CDR3 DNA follows: TGTGCCAGCAGATACTTTAACACCGGGGAGCTGTTTTTT. Translated, it gives CASRYFNTGELFF.

V usage is TRBV9 and J usage is TRBJ1-2, with 12 bases that match TRBD1. Per the germline V gene, CDR1 is SGDLS and CDR2 is YYNGEE. This CDR3 has 14 amino acids. The V gene end was trimmed by 3 bases and the J gene end by 7 bases; junction bases not matched to a gene: 4. In nucleotides, the CDR3 is TGTGCCAGCAGCGAGGGACAGGGGGCGGGTGGCTACACCTTC. Its protein product is CASSEGQGAGGYTF.

This clonotype showed up just once. This sequence joins TRBV7-9 and TRBJ1-1; the D gene is possibly TRBD1 (6 bases). V lost 6 bases, J lost 4 bases, and 18 bases lay in between. The V gene's germline CDR1 is SEHNR and CDR2 FQNEAQ (reference sequence). The CDR3 is made up of 15 amino acids. The CDR3 sequence: CASSKGQTGGTEAFF. In DNA, the CDR3 is TGTGCCAGCAGTAAGGGTCAGACAGGCGGCACTGAAGCTTTCTTT.